This T cell receptor beta chain originates from a study of CDR3 diversity in severe acne (dated by TCRdb to between 2018 and 2021). From the cysteine up to the phenylalanine, the CDR3 has a length of 15 residues. Kept here is only the CDR3 DNA, which spans 45 bases and is read in frame from base 1. A distance of 12 bases separates the germline ends of V and J, which lose 4 bases and 1 base respectively. CDR1 KGHDR and CDR2 SFDVKD were looked up in the germline V gene. Details on this clonotype: Its cognate antigen has yet to be identified. The sample holds no much larger clone one base away, and base qualities are not on file.

Library generation was performed with PCR. Instrument on record: Illumina HiSeq 2000. TCRdb reworked the public reads: Q25 trimming with fastp, MiXCR clone assembly, productive beta chains retained. Rows with one shared CDR3 protein collapse into an entry with the most common genes and DNA. The sample yields roughly 79,000 distinct CDR3 sequences; 45% to 50% were counted once. Approximately 10% of the sample rests with the top ten. The sequence is built from TRBV24-1 and TRBJ1-1, and perhaps TRBD1 as D gene, on 6 matching bases. The sequenced sample consisted of blood. This TCR was recovered from a male donor with severe acne vulgaris. The CDR3 reads as follows: CATSDTGQPNTEAFF. The DNA is as follows: TGTGCCACCAGTGACACAGGACAGCCGAACACTGAAGCTTTCTTT.